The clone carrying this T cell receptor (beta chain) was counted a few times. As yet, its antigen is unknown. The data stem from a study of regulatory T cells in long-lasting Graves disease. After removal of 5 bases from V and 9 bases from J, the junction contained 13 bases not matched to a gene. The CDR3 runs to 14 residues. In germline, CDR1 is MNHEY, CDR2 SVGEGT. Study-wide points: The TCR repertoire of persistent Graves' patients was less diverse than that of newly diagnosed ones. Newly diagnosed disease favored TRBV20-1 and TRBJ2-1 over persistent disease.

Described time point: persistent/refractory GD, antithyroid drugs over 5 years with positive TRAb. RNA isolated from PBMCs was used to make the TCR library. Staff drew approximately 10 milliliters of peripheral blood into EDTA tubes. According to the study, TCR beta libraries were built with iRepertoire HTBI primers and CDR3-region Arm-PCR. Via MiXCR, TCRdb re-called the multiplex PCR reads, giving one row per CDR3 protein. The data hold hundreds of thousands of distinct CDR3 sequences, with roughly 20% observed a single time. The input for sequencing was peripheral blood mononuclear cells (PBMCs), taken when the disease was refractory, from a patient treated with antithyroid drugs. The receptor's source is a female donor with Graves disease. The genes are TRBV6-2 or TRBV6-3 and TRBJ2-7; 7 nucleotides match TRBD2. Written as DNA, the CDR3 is TGTGCCAGCAGTCGTCCCGGCGGCGGGAGTGGGCAGTACTTC. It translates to CASSRPGGGSGQYF.